The clone carrying this TCR beta chain was counted at least ten times. The antigen is not known. The data stem from a study of T-cell reconstitution after alpha-beta-depleted transplantation in children. Findings and limits, study-wide: Several hundred rapidly expanded clones from non-depleted graft cells reportedly supplied alpha-beta T cells about two months post-transplant. After one year, T-cell counts and TCRbeta diversity mostly came from new T cells.

This sample's TCRbeta library carried unique molecular identifier barcodes. TCRdb re-derived calls from the PCR reads in MiXCR, one entry per CDR3 protein. Here the sample spans 200,000 to 250,000 distinct CDR3 sequences, roughly 10% being singletons. With 11 bases removed from V and 7 bases from J, the gap between germline ends came to 23 bases. The CDR3 consists of 14 residues. Germline V lookup: CDR1 ENHRY, CDR2 SYGVKD. The J gene is TRBJ1-1, the V gene TRBV10-3; TRBD1 might be the D (5 bases). This receptor was identified in a child in the first two years of life with acute myeloid leukemia, due to receive a stem cell transplant. The sequencing here drew on PBMCs, taken before TCRalphabeta/CD19-depleted stem cell transplant. CDR3 amino acids: CAARRGRGLDEAFF. The CDR3 DNA is TGTGCCGCCCGGCGGGGACGTGGGCTAGATGAAGCTTTCTTT.